These 23 T cell receptor beta chains share one sample of origin, sequenced in a study of Ad26.COV2.S vaccination and SARS-CoV-2 variants. The assay was immunoSEQ multiplex PCR, and TCRdb's table has in-frame clones only and misses some. Among fewer than 400,000 clones listed, 85% to 90% were seen once. Treatment in this sample: over 15 received Ad26.COV2.S at low or high dose, single or two shots; about 5 received placebo; per-sample allocation not given. Day 63 after the first vaccine or placebo injection was the time point for sampling. The input for sequencing was peripheral blood, taken in a trial of Ad26.COV2.S vaccine versus placebo. The source is a person between 18 and 59 years old who received the Ad26.COV2.S COVID-19 vaccine or a placebo.

The V call is TRBV7-9, the J call TRBJ2-6; D unresolved. CDR1 is SEHNR and CDR2 is FQNEAQ in the germline V gene (reference sequence). Trimming took off 1 base at V and 0 bases at J, with 10 bases between the two ends. This CDR3 is 17 amino acids long. The CDR3 nucleotides are TGTGCCAGCAGCTTAGTAGTCGGCAGCTCTGGGGCCAACGTCCTGACTTTC. Encoded protein: CASSLVVGSSGANVLTF.

The rearrangement uses TRBV7-2 and TRBJ2-5; no firm D call. Germline CDR1 is SGHTA and CDR2 is FQGNSA. V gave up 5 bases and J gave up 5 bases, with 9 bases separating them. The CDR3 is made up of 12 amino acids. This CDR3 reads CASSKVSETQYF. The CDR3 DNA is TGTGCCAGCAGCAAAGTCAGCGAGACCCAGTACTTC.

The V call is TRBV6-2 or TRBV6-3, the J call TRBJ2-5; no definite D call. V was pared by 4 bases and J by 4 bases, with 7 bases between. Germline V gene sequence: CDR1 MNHEY, CDR2 SVGEGT. CDR3 length equals 12 residues. CDR3 in amino acids: CASSWPTETQYF. In DNA, the CDR3 is TGTGCCAGCAGTTGGCCTACAGAGACCCAGTACTTC.

This clone has ten or more counts. The rearrangement joins TRBV4-1 to TRBJ2-3, with D possibly matching TRBD2 (5 bases). Germline-derived CDR1 and CDR2 are MGHRA and YSYEKL. CDR3 length: 13 residues. V dropped 7 bases and J dropped 0 bases, with 8 bases sitting between them. The CDR3 DNA reads TGCGCCAGCACCGGCGGGAGCACAGATACGCAGTATTTT. Its translation: CASTGGSTDTQYF.

The rearrangement uses TRBV6-5 and TRBJ2-7, with D hard to call. Germline values: CDR1 MNHEY, CDR2 SVGAGI. The ends were cut back, 5 bases at V and 0 bases at J, with 8 bases in the middle. The CDR3 is 13 residues long. The CDR3 protein is CASSPTGSYEQYF. CDR3 coding DNA: TGTGCCAGCAGTCCGACGGGCTCCTACGAGCAGTACTTC.

The chain has TRBV5-6 and TRBJ2-7, with TRBD1 as a possible D gene (6 bases). This CDR3 comprises 12 residues. Deletions cut 6 bases from V and 6 bases from J, with 13 bases between. CDR1 is SGHDT and CDR2 is YYEEEE in the germline V gene. CDR3 protein: CASNNGQLEQYF. In DNA form, the CDR3 reads TGTGCCAGCAACAACGGACAGCTCGAGCAGTACTTC.

This clone was counted once. The chain combines TRBV7-3 with TRBJ1-6; D might be TRBD1 (5 bases). Trimming took 5 bases from V and 6 from J, leaving 8 bases between them. Germline V gene sequence: CDR1 SGHTA, CDR2 FQGTGA. This CDR3 is built from 13 residues. CDR3 sequence: CASSPGGNSPLHF. The CDR3 DNA reads TGTGCCAGCAGCCCCGGGGGTAATTCACCCCTCCACTTT.

CDR3 DNA: TGTGCCAGCAGCTTAAGCGGGGACAAGGTTATGAGCAATCAGCCCCAGCATTTT. Protein: CASSLSGDKVMSNQPQHF. This chain connects TRBV7-9 to TRBJ1-5; D may be TRBD1 (6 bases). Trimming stripped 2 bases from V and 1 base from J, with 18 bases between. This CDR3 has 18 residues. Germline CDR1 reads SEHNR; CDR2 reads FQNEAQ (reference sequence).

The chain recombines TRBV7-2 with TRBJ2-1, with D unclear. There are 13 residues in the CDR3. Trimming pared 2 bases from V and 7 bases from J, leaving 9 bases between. The germline V gene has CDR1 SGHTA and CDR2 FQGNSA. The CDR3 protein is CASSLKAANEQFF. Written as DNA, the CDR3 is TGTGCCAGCAGCTTAAAGGCGGCGAATGAGCAGTTCTTC.

In this sample, this clone turned up a few times. This chain connects TRBV3-1 (or the pseudogene TRBV3-2) to TRBJ1-3; D remains ambiguous. V dropped 8 bases and J dropped 0 bases, with 20 bases sitting between them. The germline CDR1 and CDR2 sequences are LGHDT and YNNKEL (reference sequence). The CDR3 runs to 17 residues. The DNA for the CDR3 is TGTGCCAGCGCAAAGGGAGGTTTCGATCTCTCTGGAAACACCATATATTTT. Protein: CASAKGGFDLSGNTIYF.

The chain carries TRBV4-3 and TRBJ1-1; TRBD1 matches at 7 bases. Germline V gene sequence: CDR1 LGHNA, CDR2 YSLEER. The CDR3 extends over 13 amino acids. The ends lost 0 bases at V and 10 bases at J; junction bases unmatched: 5. The CDR3: CASSQDTQGRAFF. The CDR3 nucleotides are TGCGCCAGCAGCCAAGACACACAGGGGCGAGCTTTCTTT.

The chain links TRBV29-1 to TRBJ2-1; 7 positions match TRBD1. Germline trimming cut 0 bases from V and 8 bases from J; bases unmatched to any gene: 13. This CDR3 is built from 16 residues. CDR1 and CDR2 (germline): SQVTM, ANQGSEA. The CDR3 loop is CSVEDRRTGERDEQFF. CDR3 bases: TGCAGCGTTGAAGATCGTAGAACAGGGGAAAGGGATGAGCAGTTCTTC.

The chain combines TRBV27 with TRBJ1-5, with 7 bases fitting TRBD1. Trimming cost V 2 bases and J 2 bases; bases outside gene matches: 3. Per germline, CDR1 MNHEY and CDR2 SMNVEV (reference sequence). The CDR3 has 15 amino acids. The chain's CDR3 is CASSLRQGGNQPQHF. The CDR3 bases are TGTGCCAGCAGTTTACGACAGGGTGGCAATCAGCCCCAGCATTTT.

This clone was seen a handful of times. A much larger clone differs by one base, so this may be a read error. The genes are TRBV3-1 (or the pseudogene TRBV3-2) and TRBJ1-2; D ambiguous. Trimming pared 1 base from V and 4 bases from J, leaving 4 bases between. The CDR3 runs 12 residues. CDR1 and CDR2 from the germline V gene are LGHDT and YNNKEL (reference sequence). CDR3 DNA: TGTGCCAGCAGCCAAGGGGCCTATGGCTACACCTTC. Residues: CASSQGAYGYTF.

The chain uses TRBV11-2 and TRBJ1-1; the match to TRBD1 covers 10 bases. This CDR3 has 17 amino acids. Germline assignment: CDR1 SGHAT and CDR2 FQNNGV. Trimming cost V 1 base and J 4 bases; bases outside gene matches: 9. Here the CDR3 reads CASSLGDRGFDGTEAFF. DNA for the CDR3: TGTGCCAGCAGCTTAGGGGACAGGGGTTTCGATGGCACTGAAGCTTTCTTT.

V and J are TRBV18 and TRBJ2-5, with D unclear. There are 14 residues in the CDR3. Deletions cut 5 bases from V and 5 bases from J, with 15 bases between. CDR1 KGHSH and CDR2 LQKENI come from the germline V gene. CDR3: CASSAGTREETQYF. CDR3 DNA sequence: TGTGCCAGCTCAGCAGGAACCCGAGAGGAGACCCAGTACTTC.

The genes are TRBV27 and TRBJ2-3; 8 nucleotides match TRBD1. The CDR3 covers 16 residues. Trimming removed 10 bases from V and 2 bases from J; junction bases left unmatched: 14. The germline V gene has CDR1 MNHEY and CDR2 SMNVEV (reference sequence). CDR3 sequence reads: CATGTGWARNTDTQYF. The CDR3 nucleotides read TGTGCCACCGGGACAGGATGGGCCCGAAACACAGATACGCAGTATTTT.

The DNA of the CDR3 is TGCGCCAGCAGCTTGACAGGGGGCGCTCAAAGTGGCTACACCTTC. This codes for CASSLTGGAQSGYTF. The chain links TRBV5-1 to TRBJ1-2; 9 positions agree with TRBD1. CDR3 length: 15 residues. V lost 1 base and J lost 7; bases outside the gene matches: 8. The V gene's germline CDR1 is SGHRS and CDR2 YFSETQ.

The gene calls are TRBV4-1 and TRBJ1-2, with 8 nucleotides matching TRBD1. V dropped 3 bases and J dropped 0; count of bases not matched to a gene: 15. This CDR3 spans 19 amino acids. Per the germline V gene, CDR1 is MGHRA and CDR2 is YSYEKL. Written as DNA, the CDR3 is TGCGCCAGCAGCCAGTCCGCTGGGTCAGGGGGCAGAGCTAACTATGGCTACACCTTC. As protein: CASSQSAGSGGRANYGYTF.

This clone was detected only once. The chain joins TRBV7-2 to TRBJ2-4; a possible D gene is TRBD1 (5 bases). V was shortened by 4 bases and J by 7 bases, with 17 bases between the two germline ends. The CDR3 sequence is 15 residues long. Germline V CDR1 and CDR2: SGHTA, FQGNSA. In nucleotides, the CDR3 is TGTGCCAGCAGCTCCGGCACCCAGGGATGGAACATTCAGTACTTC. Encoded protein: CASSSGTQGWNIQYF.

This clone occurred once. The rearrangement links TRBV7-2 to TRBJ2-7; 12 bases map to TRBD2. Germline assignment: CDR1 SGHTA and CDR2 FQGNSA. The trim removed 3 bases at V and 6 bases at J, leaving 9 bases unmatched. CDR3 length: 16 amino acids. The CDR3 region has the DNA TGTGCCAGCAGCTTCCCTCTAGCGGGGGGGCCGCGCGAGCAGTACTTC. This gives the protein CASSFPLAGGPREQYF. Filled out from reference TRBV7-2 and TRBJ2-7, the complete variable domain reads GAGVSQSPSNKVTEKGKDVELRCDPISGHTALYWYRQSLGQGLEFLIYFQGNSAPDKSGLPSDRFSAERTGGSVSTLTIQRTQQEDSAVYLCASSFPLAGGPREQYFGPGTRLTVT.

The chain combines TRBV19 with TRBJ2-3; 10 bases are shared with TRBD2. The germline V gene has CDR1 LNHDA and CDR2 SQIVND (reference sequence). The CDR3 runs to 15 residues. Trimming removed 2 bases from V and 3 bases from J; junction bases left unmatched: 2. The DNA for the CDR3 is TGTGCCAGTAGTATATTTAGCGGGGGGACAGATACGCAGTATTTT. Translating it yields CASSIFSGGTDTQYF.

The chain joins TRBV18 to TRBJ2-7, with D perhaps matching TRBD2 (5 bases). The CDR3 sequence is 15 residues long. Trimming stripped 3 bases from V and 2 bases from J, with 14 bases between. The germline CDR1 and CDR2 sequences are KGHSH and LQKENI. The CDR3 DNA is TGTGCCAGCTCACCTCGACGGGGAGTTCCCTACGAGCAGTACTTC. This translates into CASSPRRGVPYEQYF.